Shown below are 24 T cell receptor beta chains from a single sample sequenced in a study of patients and donors after allogeneic stem cell transplantation (dated by TCRdb to about 2020). Libraries were constructed by RT-PCR. This sample was sequenced with a NextSeq 550. Using fastp trimming at Q25 and MiXCR clonotype assembly, TCRdb reanalyzed the public sequencing data and kept in-frame beta chains. Every distinct CDR3 protein forms one entry, paired with its most common genes and DNA. This sample holds over 400,000 distinct CDR3 sequences; about a sixth were observed only once. Of the sample, 6% to 8% falls within the top ten clones. Sequenced sample: blood, either unsorted or a sorted T cell fraction (not recorded which). These receptors were obtained from a human donor who was either an allogeneic HSCT recipient or a stem cell or donor lymphocyte infusion donor (not recorded which). It is not recorded whose cells these are; they may come from a transplant donor.

The V call is TRBV20-1, the J call TRBJ2-7, with D unclear. This CDR3 contains 13 residues. Trimming left V 5 bases short and J 0 bases short, with 11 bases between. Germline CDR1 and CDR2: DFQATT and SNEGSKA (reference sequence). CDR3 protein: CSALGSFSYEQYF. The CDR3 DNA sequence: TGCAGTGCTCTAGGGTCGTTCTCCTACGAGCAGTACTTC.

The V gene is TRBV7-8, the J gene TRBJ2-3, with 7 bases lining up with TRBD2. Trimming cost V 5 bases and J 6 bases; bases outside gene matches: 17. Germline CDR1 SGHVS, CDR2 FQNEAQ. The CDR3 is made up of 17 amino acids. The CDR3 DNA sequence: TGTGCCAGCAGCAAAAGAGGCGGGGGAATCGGAGCCGATACGCAGTATTTT. Its translation is CASSKRGGGIGADTQYF.

There are a few counts of this clonotype. This sequence joins TRBV2 and TRBJ2-2; unclear D gene. V lost 7 bases to trimming and J lost 2 bases, with 11 bases between them. Looked up from germline, CDR1 is SNHLY and CDR2 is FYNNEI. The CDR3 is 14 residues long. In DNA form, the CDR3 reads TGTGCCAGCATACGGACCCTAAACACCGGGGAGCTGTTTTTT. Amino acid sequence: CASIRTLNTGELFF.

The genes are TRBV12-3 or TRBV12-4 and TRBJ1-5; D remains ambiguous. This CDR3 is built from 15 residues. Between the trimmed V and J ends, which lost 5 bases and 4 bases, there was a span of 15 bases. This CDR3 is CASSPDRDKNQPQHF. In DNA form, the CDR3 reads TGTGCCAGCAGTCCCGACCGCGACAAGAATCAGCCCCAGCATTTT.

This clonotype was detected many times. The V and J genes are TRBV12-3 or TRBV12-4 and TRBJ2-1; possibly TRBD2 for D (6 bases). Between the trimmed V and J ends, which lost 3 bases and 3 bases, there was a span of 15 bases. The CDR3 contains 16 residues. CDR3 sequence: CASSFASTDYYNEQFF. DNA of the CDR3: TGTGCCAGCAGTTTTGCTTCTACGGACTACTACAATGAGCAGTTCTTC.

The rearrangement uses TRBV27 and TRBJ2-7; 8 nucleotides agree with TRBD2. Germline assignment: CDR1 MNHEY and CDR2 SMNVEV (reference sequence). Germline trimming cut 6 bases from V and 0 bases from J; bases unmatched to any gene: 19. CDR3 length: 19 amino acids. The CDR3 region is CASSRGGRGPESLSYEQYF. In nucleotides, the CDR3 is TGTGCCAGCAGCCGGGGGGGGCGCGGGCCCGAATCACTCTCCTACGAGCAGTACTTC.

Written as DNA, the CDR3 is TGTGCCAGCAGCTTAGCTGCCGGGATCCGCTATGGCTACACCTTC. The encoded protein is CASSLAAGIRYGYTF. The chain carries TRBV7-9 and TRBJ1-2; D gene uncertain. The CDR3 has 15 amino acids. Per the germline V gene, CDR1 is SEHNR and CDR2 is FQNEAQ (reference sequence). With 0 bases removed from V and 4 bases from J, the gap between germline ends came to 12 bases.

Only a few counts were recorded for this clonotype. The CDR3 sequence is CSVDHRGRNTEAFF. DNA for the CDR3: TGCAGCGTCGACCACAGGGGGAGGAACACTGAAGCTTTCTTT. The chain couples TRBV29-1 to TRBJ1-1; 8 positions match TRBD1. Germline CDR1 is SQVTM and CDR2 is ANQGSEA. The CDR3 has 14 amino acids. Trimming at V came to 6 bases and at J to 1 base, leaving 7 bases not matched to a gene. The full variable domain, with the rest looked up from reference TRBV29-1 and TRBJ1-1, is SAVISQKPSRDICQRGTSLTIQCQVDSQVTMMFWYRQQPGQSLTLIATANQGSEATYESGFVIDKFPISRPNLTFSTLTVSNMSPEDSSIYLCSVDHRGRNTEAFFGQGTRLTVV.

The chain couples TRBV12-3 or TRBV12-4 to TRBJ2-2, with 7 bases lining up with TRBD1. This CDR3 contains 15 residues. Trimming at V came to 4 bases and at J to 3 bases, leaving 5 bases not matched to a gene. The CDR3 DNA reads as TGTGCCAGCAGTTCGACAGGGCGGTACACCGGGGAGCTGTTTTTT. It yields the protein CASSSTGRYTGELFF.

This clonotype has only a few counts. The V gene is TRBV29-1, the J gene TRBJ2-1; TRBD2 matches at 14 bases. The germline V gene has CDR1 SQVTM and CDR2 ANQGSEA. The J segment lost 0 bases and the V segment lost 7 bases, leaving 17 bases of the junction unmatched. The CDR3 length is 20 residues. Written as DNA, the CDR3 is TGCAGCGGCGACAGGGGTTGGGGACTAGCGGGAGAGAGCTCCTACAATGAGCAGTTCTTC. Protein: CSGDRGWGLAGESSYNEQFF.

This rearrangement joins TRBV5-1 to TRBJ2-7, with 8 bases matching TRBD1. Unmatched junction bases numbered 4, after V lost 0 bases and J lost 2 bases. The CDR3 is 15 amino acids. Per germline, CDR1 SGHRS and CDR2 YFSETQ. The DNA for the CDR3 is TGCGCCAGCAGCTTGGTCCAGGGGGCTACCTACGAGCAGTACTTC. Translation: CASSLVQGATYEQYF.

The table lists this clonotype with a few counts. The V gene is TRBV5-5, the J gene TRBJ2-1, with 11 bases matching TRBD2. The junction had 7 bases not matched to a gene; V was cut back by 4 bases and J by 4 bases. Germline V gene lookup returns CDR1 SGHKS and CDR2 YYEKEE (reference sequence). The length of the CDR3 is 16 residues. CDR3 loop: CASSTSGTSGYNEQFF. In DNA, the CDR3 is TGTGCCAGCAGCACCTCCGGGACTAGCGGATACAATGAGCAGTTCTTC.

A few counts support this clonotype. The V and J genes are TRBV6-1 and TRBJ1-6; no reliable D call. CDR1 is MNHNS and CDR2 is SASEGT in the germline V gene. V shed 7 bases and J shed 1 base, with 14 bases lying between them. This CDR3 comprises 16 residues. The CDR3 sequence is CASTAWGLSYNSPLHF. CDR3 in DNA: TGTGCCAGCACCGCTTGGGGTCTATCCTATAATTCACCCCTCCACTTT.

The V gene is TRBV9, the J gene TRBJ1-1, with unresolved D. Germline V lookup: CDR1 SGDLS, CDR2 YYNGEE. Trimming pared 0 bases from V and 0 bases from J, leaving 9 bases between. The CDR3 runs to 15 residues. CDR3 DNA sequence: TGTGCCAGCAGCGTAGCAGAGTCGCTGAACACTGAAGCTTTCTTT. Translation: CASSVAESLNTEAFF.

This sequence joins TRBV7-7 and TRBJ2-3; D is undetermined. The CDR3 extends over 14 amino acids. The germline V gene has CDR1 SSHAT and CDR2 FNYEAQ (reference sequence). The V and J ends lost 2 bases and 2 bases respectively, with 8 bases between them. CDR3 residues: CASSLLTYTDTQYF. The CDR3 nucleotides read TGTGCCAGCAGCTTACTGACCTACACAGATACGCAGTATTTT.

This sequence joins TRBV3-1 and TRBJ2-2; 7 bases are a match to TRBD2. The CDR3 is made up of 17 amino acids. With V trimmed by 4 bases and J by 5 bases, 13 bases remained unmatched. Germline loops: CDR1 LGHDT, CDR2 YNNKEL (reference sequence). The CDR3 bases are TGTGCCAGCAGCCCAAGGGCACGGACTAGTGGAACCGGGGAGCTGTTTTTT. It specifies CASSPRARTSGTGELFF. The full variable domain, its missing parts supplied by reference TRBV3-1 and TRBJ2-2, is DTAVSQTPKYLVTQMGNDKSIKCEQNLGHDTMYWYKQDSKKFLKIMFSYNNKELIINETVPNRFSPKSPDKAHLNLHINSLELGDSAVYFCASSPRARTSGTGELFFGEGSRLTVL.

Only a few counts were recorded for this clonotype. The V and J genes are TRBV7-2 and TRBJ2-3; 11 bases fit TRBD2. The CDR3 loop spans 17 amino acids. The ends lost 5 bases at V and 1 base at J; junction bases unmatched: 8. Germline V gene sequence: CDR1 SGHTA, CDR2 FQGNSA. As DNA, the CDR3 is TGTGCCAGCAGCCGATTACTAGCGGGGGCCCGCACAGATACGCAGTATTTT. Translating it yields CASSRLLAGARTDTQYF.

The chain has TRBV6-1 and TRBJ2-7, with 8 bases that match TRBD1. The CDR3 sequence is 16 residues long. With 6 bases clipped from V and 6 bases from J, the junction kept 16 bases outside the gene matches. CDR1 MNHNS and CDR2 SASEGT come from the germline V gene. CDR3 amino acids: CASSPLVQDREREQYF. In DNA, the CDR3 is TGTGCCAGCAGCCCCCTAGTCCAGGACAGGGAACGCGAGCAGTACTTC.

V is TRBV2 and J is TRBJ2-3; tentative D call: TRBD2 (6 bases). Trimming left V 7 bases short and J 3 bases short, with 20 bases between. Germline assignment: CDR1 SNHLY and CDR2 FYNNEI. CDR3 size: 16 residues. CDR3 loop: CASKVNGGRQTDTQYF. The DNA of the CDR3 is TGTGCCAGCAAGGTGAACGGGGGAAGGCAGACAGATACGCAGTATTTT.

This clonotype was found a few times. V and J are TRBV29-1 and TRBJ1-1; D gene uncertain. The CDR3 contains 14 residues. The germline V and J ends were trimmed by 3 bases and 1 base, with 12 bases remaining between them. The V gene's germline CDR1 is SQVTM and CDR2 ANQGSEA. The CDR3 DNA is TGCAGCGTTGATTCCGCAGGATGGAACACTGAAGCTTTCTTT. Its translation: CSVDSAGWNTEAFF.

The chain uses TRBV7-9 and TRBJ1-1, with D perhaps matching TRBD1 (5 bases). The CDR3 totals 13 residues. Germline assignment: CDR1 SEHNR and CDR2 FQNEAQ (reference sequence). V was trimmed by 3 bases and J by 5 bases, leaving 10 bases between them. The CDR3 sequence is CASSLAGPTEAFF. CDR3 sequence (DNA): TGTGCCAGCAGCTTGGCGGGACCGACTGAAGCTTTCTTT.

A few counts support this clonotype. The rearrangement joins TRBV6-5 to TRBJ1-2; D is unclear. This CDR3 region has 14 residues. V lost 2 bases and J 7 bases, leaving 14 bases between the germline ends. CDR1 and CDR2 from the germline V gene are MNHEY and SVGAGI. CDR3 sequence: CASSYRKGGSGYTF. The CDR3 DNA is TGTGCCAGCAGTTACCGAAAAGGAGGGTCTGGCTACACCTTC.

This clonotype has ten or more counts. V and J are TRBV12-3 or TRBV12-4 and TRBJ1-5, with TRBD1 identical over 8 bases. V was pared by 5 bases and J by 0 bases, with 9 bases of the junction left unmatched. The CDR3 covers 17 residues. The CDR3 spells CASSPWTGQGSNQPQHF. CDR3 DNA: TGTGCCAGCAGTCCTTGGACAGGGCAGGGTAGCAATCAGCCCCAGCATTTT.

The table lists this clonotype with many counts. V gene TRBV25-1 combines with J gene TRBJ1-1; the D is unclear. Germline loops: CDR1 MGHDK, CDR2 SYGVNS. V shed 7 bases and J shed 4 bases, with 10 bases lying between them. The CDR3 has 12 residues. The DNA for the CDR3 is TGTGCCAGCACACGGCGGGGCACTGAAGCTTTCTTT. Amino acids: CASTRRGTEAFF.